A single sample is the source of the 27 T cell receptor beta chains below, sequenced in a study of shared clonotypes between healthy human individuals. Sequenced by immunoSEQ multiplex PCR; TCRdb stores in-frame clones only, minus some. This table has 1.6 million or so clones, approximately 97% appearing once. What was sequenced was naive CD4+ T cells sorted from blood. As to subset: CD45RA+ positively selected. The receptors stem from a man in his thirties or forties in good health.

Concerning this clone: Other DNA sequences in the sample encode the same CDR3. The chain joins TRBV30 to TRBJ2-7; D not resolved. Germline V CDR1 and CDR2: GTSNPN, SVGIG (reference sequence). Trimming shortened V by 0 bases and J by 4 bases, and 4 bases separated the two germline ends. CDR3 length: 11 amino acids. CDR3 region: CAWSVTYEQYF. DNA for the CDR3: TGTGCCTGGAGTGTAACTTACGAGCAGTACTTC.

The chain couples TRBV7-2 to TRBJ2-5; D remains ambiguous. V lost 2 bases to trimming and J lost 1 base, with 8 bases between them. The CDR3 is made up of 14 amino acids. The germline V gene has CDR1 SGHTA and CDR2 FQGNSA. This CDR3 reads CASSLPGLQETQYF. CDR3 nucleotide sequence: TGTGCCAGCAGCTTACCGGGCCTCCAAGAGACCCAGTACTTC.

The CDR3 coding sequence is TGTGCCAGCAGCCGCGCACCTCACATAGATACGCAGTATTTT. This sequence encodes CASSRAPHIDTQYF. This rearrangement joins TRBV28 to TRBJ2-3; no definite D call. The CDR3 has 14 residues. Germline lookup yields CDR1 MDHEN and CDR2 SYDVKM. V dropped 6 bases and J dropped 5 bases, with 15 bases sitting between them.

DNA for the CDR3: TGTGCCACCCTACCGTCCGGAGCGGGTACCTCCTACGAGCAGTACTTC. It translates to CATLPSGAGTSYEQYF. This chain uses TRBV11-2 with TRBJ2-7; D is possibly TRBD2 (6 bases). Trimming shortened V by 10 bases and J by 0 bases, and 22 bases separated the two germline ends. This CDR3 has 16 amino acids. CDR1 and CDR2 from the germline V gene are SGHAT and FQNNGV.

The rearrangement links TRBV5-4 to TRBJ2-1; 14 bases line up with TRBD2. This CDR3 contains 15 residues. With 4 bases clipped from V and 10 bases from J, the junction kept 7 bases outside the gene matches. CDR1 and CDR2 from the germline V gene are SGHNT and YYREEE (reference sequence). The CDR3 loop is CASSPGLAGGPEQFF. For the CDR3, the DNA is TGTGCCAGCAGCCCCGGACTAGCGGGAGGTCCCGAGCAGTTCTTC. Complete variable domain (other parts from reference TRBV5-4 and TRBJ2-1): ETGVTQSPTHLIKTRGQQVTLRCSSQSGHNTVSWYQQALGQGPQFIFQYYREEENGRGNFPPRFSGLQFPNYSSELNVNALELDDSALYLCASSPGLAGGPEQFFGPGTRLTVL.

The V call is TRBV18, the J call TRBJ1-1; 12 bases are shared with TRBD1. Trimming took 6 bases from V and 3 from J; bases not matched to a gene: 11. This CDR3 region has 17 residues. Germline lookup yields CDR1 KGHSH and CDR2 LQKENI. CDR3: CASSPGTGGVSDTEAFF. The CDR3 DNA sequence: TGTGCCAGCTCGCCGGGGACAGGGGGCGTCTCTGACACTGAAGCTTTCTTT.

The DNA of the CDR3 is TGTGCCACCAGCAGACCTGGAGGGGGTCTAGAAAAGCCCCAGCATTTT. Translated, it gives CATSRPGGGLEKPQHF. This sequence joins TRBV15 and TRBJ1-5; the D gene is possibly TRBD1 (6 bases). Germline CDR1 reads LNHNV; CDR2 reads YYDKDF (reference sequence). CDR3 length: 16 residues. Trimming took 2 bases from V and 8 from J, leaving 19 bases between them.

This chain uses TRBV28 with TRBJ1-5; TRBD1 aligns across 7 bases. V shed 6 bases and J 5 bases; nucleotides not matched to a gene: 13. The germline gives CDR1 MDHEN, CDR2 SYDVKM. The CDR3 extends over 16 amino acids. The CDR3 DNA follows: TGTGCCAGCAGGTCCCAAGAGGGGGCTGGATATCAGCCCCAGCATTTT. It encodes CASRSQEGAGYQPQHF.

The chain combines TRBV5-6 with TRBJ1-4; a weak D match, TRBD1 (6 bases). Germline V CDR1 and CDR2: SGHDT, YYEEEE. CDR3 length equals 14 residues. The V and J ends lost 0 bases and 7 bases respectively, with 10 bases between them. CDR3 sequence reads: CASSLVTTGEKLFF. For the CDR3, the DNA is TGTGCCAGCAGCTTGGTTACGACAGGTGAAAAACTGTTTTTT.

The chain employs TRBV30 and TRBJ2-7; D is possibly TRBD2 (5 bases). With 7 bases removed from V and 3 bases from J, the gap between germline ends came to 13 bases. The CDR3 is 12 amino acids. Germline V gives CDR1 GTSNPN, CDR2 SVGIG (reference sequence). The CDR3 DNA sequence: TGTGCCTCTCATTCCGGGGACTACGAGCAGTACTTC. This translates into CASHSGDYEQYF.

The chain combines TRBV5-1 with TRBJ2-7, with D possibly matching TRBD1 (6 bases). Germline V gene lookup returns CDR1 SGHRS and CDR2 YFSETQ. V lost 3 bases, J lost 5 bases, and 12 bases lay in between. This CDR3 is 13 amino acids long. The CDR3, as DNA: TGCGCCAGCAGCTCAGGGGACATGGACGAGCAGTACTTC. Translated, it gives CASSSGDMDEQYF.

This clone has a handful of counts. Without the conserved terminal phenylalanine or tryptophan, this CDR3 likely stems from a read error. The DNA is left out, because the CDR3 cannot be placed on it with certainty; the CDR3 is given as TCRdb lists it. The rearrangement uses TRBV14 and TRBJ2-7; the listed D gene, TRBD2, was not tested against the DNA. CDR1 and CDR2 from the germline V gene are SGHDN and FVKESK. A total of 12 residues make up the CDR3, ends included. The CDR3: CASSHRLAGVII.

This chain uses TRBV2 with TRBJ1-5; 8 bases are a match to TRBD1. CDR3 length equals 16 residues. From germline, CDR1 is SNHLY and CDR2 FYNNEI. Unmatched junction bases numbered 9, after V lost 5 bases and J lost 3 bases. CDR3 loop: CASSQEGTGHNQPQHF. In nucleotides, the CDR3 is TGTGCCAGCAGTCAGGAGGGGACAGGCCACAATCAGCCCCAGCATTTT.

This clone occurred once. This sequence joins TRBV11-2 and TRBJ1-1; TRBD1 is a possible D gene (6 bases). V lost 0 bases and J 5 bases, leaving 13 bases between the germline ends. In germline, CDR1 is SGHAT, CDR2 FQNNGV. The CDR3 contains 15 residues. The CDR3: CASSLDTGGRTEAFF. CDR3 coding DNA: TGTGCCAGCAGCTTAGATACGGGGGGGCGAACTGAAGCTTTCTTT. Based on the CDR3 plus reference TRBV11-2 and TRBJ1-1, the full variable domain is EAGVAQSPRYKIIEKRQSVAFWCNPISGHATLYWYQQILGQGPKLLIQFQNNGVVDDSQLPKDRFSAERLKGVDSTLKIQPAKLEDSAVYLCASSLDTGGRTEAFFGQGTRLTVV.

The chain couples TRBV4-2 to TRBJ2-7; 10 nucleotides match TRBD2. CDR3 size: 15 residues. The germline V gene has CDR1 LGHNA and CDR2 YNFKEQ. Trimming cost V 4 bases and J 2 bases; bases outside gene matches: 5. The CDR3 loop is CASSRGTSAAYEQYF. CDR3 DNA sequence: TGTGCCAGCAGCCGAGGGACTAGCGCAGCCTACGAGCAGTACTTC.

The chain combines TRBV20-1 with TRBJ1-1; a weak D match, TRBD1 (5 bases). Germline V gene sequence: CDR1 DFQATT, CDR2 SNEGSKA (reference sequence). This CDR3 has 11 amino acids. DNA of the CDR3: TGCAGGGCAGACAGGAACACTGAAGCTTTCTTT. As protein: CRADRNTEAFF.

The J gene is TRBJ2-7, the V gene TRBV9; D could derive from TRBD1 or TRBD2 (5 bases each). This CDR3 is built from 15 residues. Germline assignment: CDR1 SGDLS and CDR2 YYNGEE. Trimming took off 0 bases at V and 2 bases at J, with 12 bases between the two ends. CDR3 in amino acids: CASSVGSGPPYEQYF. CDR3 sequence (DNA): TGTGCCAGCAGCGTAGGTTCGGGACCCCCCTACGAGCAGTACTTC.

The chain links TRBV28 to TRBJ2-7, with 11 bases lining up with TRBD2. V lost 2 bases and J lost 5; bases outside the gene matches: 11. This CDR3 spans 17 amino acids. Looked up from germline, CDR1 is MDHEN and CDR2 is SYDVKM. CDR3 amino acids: CASSLHRLAGRRDEQYF. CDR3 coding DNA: TGTGCCAGCAGTTTACATAGACTAGCGGGAAGGCGGGACGAGCAGTACTTC.

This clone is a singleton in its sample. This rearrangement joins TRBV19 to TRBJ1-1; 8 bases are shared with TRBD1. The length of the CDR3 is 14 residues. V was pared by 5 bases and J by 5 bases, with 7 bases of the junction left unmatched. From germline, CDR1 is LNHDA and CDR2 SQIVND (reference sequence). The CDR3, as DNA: TGTGCCAGTAGTCTACAGGGGGGTAATACTGAAGCTTTCTTT. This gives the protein CASSLQGGNTEAFF.

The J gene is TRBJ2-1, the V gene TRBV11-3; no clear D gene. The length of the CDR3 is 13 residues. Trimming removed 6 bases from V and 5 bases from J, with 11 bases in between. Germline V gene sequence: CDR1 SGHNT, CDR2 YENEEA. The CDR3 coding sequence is TGTGCCAGCAGTTGGGGTCTAGACAATGAGCAGTTCTTC. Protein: CASSWGLDNEQFF.

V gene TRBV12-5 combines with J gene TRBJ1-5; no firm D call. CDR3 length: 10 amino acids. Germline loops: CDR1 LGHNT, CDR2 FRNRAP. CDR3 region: CVYKNQPQHF. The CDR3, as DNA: TGTGTATACAAGAATCAGCCCCAGCATTTT.

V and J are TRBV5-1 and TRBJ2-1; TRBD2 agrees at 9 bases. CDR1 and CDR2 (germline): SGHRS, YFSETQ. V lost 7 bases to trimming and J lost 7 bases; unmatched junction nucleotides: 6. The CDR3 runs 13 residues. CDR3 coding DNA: TGCGCCAGCCGTAGCGGGAGAGATAATGAGCAGTTCTTC. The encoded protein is CASRSGRDNEQFF. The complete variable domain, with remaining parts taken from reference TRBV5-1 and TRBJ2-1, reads KAGVTQTPRYLIKTRGQQVTLSCSPISGHRSVSWYQQTPGQGLQFLFEYFSETQRNKGNFPGRFSGRQFSNSRSEMNVSTLELGDSALYLCASRSGRDNEQFFGPGTRLTVL.

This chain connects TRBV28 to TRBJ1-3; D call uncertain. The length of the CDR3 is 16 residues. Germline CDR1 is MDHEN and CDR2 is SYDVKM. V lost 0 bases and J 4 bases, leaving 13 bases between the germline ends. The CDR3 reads CASSLWEGLGGNTIYF. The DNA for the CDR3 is TGTGCCAGCAGTTTATGGGAGGGCCTCGGAGGAAACACCATATATTTT.

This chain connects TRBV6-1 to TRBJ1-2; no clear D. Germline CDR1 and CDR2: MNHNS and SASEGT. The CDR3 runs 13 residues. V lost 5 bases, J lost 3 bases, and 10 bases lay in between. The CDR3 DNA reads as TGTGCCAGCAGTAAGGGCCAAGACTATGGCTACACCTTC. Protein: CASSKGQDYGYTF.

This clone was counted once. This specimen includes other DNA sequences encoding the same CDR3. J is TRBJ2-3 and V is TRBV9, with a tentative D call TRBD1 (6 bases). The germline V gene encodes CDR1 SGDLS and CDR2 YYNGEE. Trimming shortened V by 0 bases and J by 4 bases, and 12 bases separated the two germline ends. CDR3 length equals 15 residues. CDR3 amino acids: CASSVGGRGPDTQYF. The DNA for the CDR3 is TGTGCCAGCAGCGTAGGCGGCAGGGGCCCAGATACGCAGTATTTT.

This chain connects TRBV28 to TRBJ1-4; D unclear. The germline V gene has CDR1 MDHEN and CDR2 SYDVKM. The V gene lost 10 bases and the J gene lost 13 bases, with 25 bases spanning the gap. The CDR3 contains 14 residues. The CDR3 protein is CATSVHPRSHGLFF. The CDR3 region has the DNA TGTGCCACGTCCGTTCATCCCAGGTCCCATGGACTGTTTTTT.

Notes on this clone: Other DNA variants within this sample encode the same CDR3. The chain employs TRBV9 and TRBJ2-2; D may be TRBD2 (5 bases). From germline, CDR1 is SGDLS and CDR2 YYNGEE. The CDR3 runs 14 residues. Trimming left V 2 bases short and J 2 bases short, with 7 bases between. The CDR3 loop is CASSVSGNTGELFF. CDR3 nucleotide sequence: TGTGCCAGCAGCGTTTCGGGAAACACCGGGGAGCTGTTTTTT.